The clone carrying this T cell receptor (beta chain) was seen only once. The repertoire was sequenced with immunoSEQ multiplex PCR; TCRdb's copy has only in-frame clones and lacks some. The sample has some 200,000 clones; around 85% are singletons. The sample is drawn from a study of blood T cell repertoires in COVID-19. Turning to the study itself: The United States, Italy and Spain supplied acute and convalescent COVID-19 samples. PBMCs, B-cell-depleted T cells, or T cells were the source of the cDNA or gDNA that made up the material.

Germline CDR1 is MNHEY and CDR2 is SVGEGT. This CDR3 has 17 residues. V trimming: 6 bases; J trimming: 8 bases; junction bases outside the gene matches: 16. Ages ranged from about 18 to 100 years, with residence in under 25 US areas. Sequences were obtained from PBMCs or T cells enriched from blood (not recorded which). This sequence was found in a middle-aged woman with acute COVID-19. This rearrangement joins TRBV6-2 or TRBV6-3 to TRBJ1-6; TRBD1 matches 7 bases. The CDR3 loop reads CASSRLGQSSKDSPLHF. As DNA, the CDR3 is TGTGCCAGCAGCCGGCTGGGACAGTCGTCGAAGGATTCACCCCTCCACTTT.